Each of the 27 T cell receptor beta chains below was sequenced from the same sample in a study of T cell repertoires in ileal Crohn's disease. Sequencing used immunoSEQ multiplex PCR; TCRdb keeps in-frame clones, though not all of them. Among about 14,000 clones, around four fifths were seen once, and the ten largest hold over 6%. Sequencing used ileal tissue. The receptors shown here come from an adult with Crohn's disease.

The chain combines TRBV27 with TRBJ2-7, with D perhaps matching TRBD2 (6 bases). CDR1 MNHEY and CDR2 SMNVEV come from the germline V gene (reference sequence). The germline V and J ends were trimmed by 2 bases and 2 bases, with 16 bases remaining between them. The CDR3 is 16 amino acids. The CDR3 is CASSLQNLASTYEQYF. The CDR3 nucleotides read TGTGCCAGCAGTTTACAAAACCTAGCGTCGACCTACGAGCAGTACTTC.

The rearrangement uses TRBV2 and TRBJ2-3, with TRBD1 matching 7 bases. The germline V gene encodes CDR1 SNHLY and CDR2 FYNNEI. The CDR3 runs to 13 residues. V lost 8 bases to trimming and J lost 2 bases; unmatched junction nucleotides: 4. CDR3 amino acids: CASGGQPTDTQYF. CDR3 bases: TGTGCCAGCGGGGGACAGCCCACAGATACGCAGTATTTT. Using reference TRBV2 and TRBJ2-3 for the parts outside the CDR3, the full variable domain is EPEVTQTPSHQVTQMGQEVILRCVPISNHLYFYWYRQILGQKVEFLVSFYNNEISEKSEIFDDQFSVERPDGSNFTLKIRSTKLEDSAMYFCASGGQPTDTQYFGPGTRLTVL.

This clone was detected only once. The CDR3 DNA reads TGTGCCAGCAGCGCCGGGACATTGGCGCAGTATTTT. This gives the protein CASSAGTLAQYF. The gene calls are TRBV7-8 and TRBJ2-3; D may be TRBD1 (6 bases). This CDR3 has 12 amino acids. The ends were cut back, 5 bases at V and 10 bases at J, with 13 bases in the middle. CDR1 is SGHVS, CDR2 FQNEAQ, per germline.

The chain is built from TRBV28 and TRBJ1-5, with 10 bases aligning to TRBD1. Germline loops: CDR1 MDHEN, CDR2 SYDVKM. CDR3 size: 16 residues. J gave up 4 bases and V 5 bases, and 8 bases lay outside the gene matches. The CDR3 spells CASSLTGGGRNQPQHF. CDR3 DNA sequence: TGTGCCAGCAGTCTGACAGGGGGCGGACGAAATCAGCCCCAGCATTTT.

The chain combines TRBV11-3 with TRBJ2-2, with TRBD1 matching 10 bases. The junction had 4 bases not matched to a gene; V was cut back by 3 bases and J by 3 bases. This CDR3 region has 16 residues. Germline lookup yields CDR1 SGHNT and CDR2 YENEEA. DNA of the CDR3: TGTGCCAGCAGCTTCTCCGGGACAGGGGACACCGGGGAGCTGTTTTTT. Residues: CASSFSGTGDTGELFF.

To note about this clone: The sample has other DNA sequences that encode this CDR3 too. The chain joins TRBV10-1 to TRBJ1-6; TRBD1 matches 7 bases. This CDR3 comprises 13 residues. Germline trimming cut 1 base from V and 10 bases from J; bases unmatched to any gene: 1. Germline V gene lookup returns CDR1 WNHNN and CDR2 SYGVQD (reference sequence). CDR3 nucleotide sequence: TGCGCCAGCAGTGAGTACAGGGGCTCACCCCTCCACTTT. Residues: CASSEYRGSPLHF.

In its sample, this clone was seen a few times. J is TRBJ2-7 and V is TRBV9, with no clear D. This CDR3 spans 13 amino acids. Trimming pared 4 bases from V and 0 bases from J, leaving 8 bases between. In germline, CDR1 is SGDLS, CDR2 YYNGEE. As DNA, the CDR3 is TGTGCCAGCAGCCCCCAGGTCTCCTACGAGCAGTACTTC. Translation gives CASSPQVSYEQYF.

The DNA for the CDR3 is TGTGCCAGCAGCCAAGAGAGCGGGAATCCGTCCTACGAGCAGTACTTC. Protein product: CASSQESGNPSYEQYF. V and J are TRBV4-2 and TRBJ2-7; TRBD2 aligns across 7 bases. J lost 1 base, V lost 0 bases, and 6 bases had no gene match. CDR1 and CDR2 (germline): LGHNA, YNFKEQ. CDR3 length equals 16 residues.

This chain joins TRBV9 and TRBJ2-2; possibly TRBD1 for D (5 bases). The germline V gene encodes CDR1 SGDLS and CDR2 YYNGEE. V shed 3 bases and J shed 5 bases, with 11 bases lying between them. CDR3 length: 14 amino acids. The DNA of the CDR3 is TGTGCCAGCAGCGCACAGGTATGGACCGGGGAGCTGTTTTTT. Translated, it gives CASSAQVWTGELFF.

This sequence joins TRBV19 and TRBJ2-5; D unclear. The V and J ends lost 4 bases and 5 bases respectively, with 11 bases between them. Germline V gives CDR1 LNHDA, CDR2 SQIVND (reference sequence). CDR3 length: 13 amino acids. The CDR3 spells CASSTDLRETQYF. The CDR3 DNA reads as TGTGCCAGTAGTACAGATCTCCGGGAGACCCAGTACTTC.

The rearrangement joins TRBV5-1 to TRBJ1-4, with 7 bases that match TRBD1. Per the germline V gene, CDR1 is SGHRS and CDR2 is YFSETQ. This CDR3 comprises 15 residues. The V and J ends lost 1 base and 10 bases, in that order; junction bases with no gene match: 10. In DNA form, the CDR3 reads TGCGCCAGCAGCTTGACCACAGGGGTTCAGGGAAAACTGTTTTTT. Translation: CASSLTTGVQGKLFF.

This clone has just one count. Here the CDR3 reads CATSRDARGANTGELFF. In DNA form, the CDR3 reads TGTGCCACCAGCAGAGATGCGCGGGGGGCGAACACCGGGGAGCTGTTTTTT. This sequence joins TRBV15 and TRBJ2-2; 8 nucleotides align to TRBD2. CDR1 is LNHNV, CDR2 YYDKDF, per germline (reference sequence). Unmatched junction bases numbered 3, after V lost 0 bases and J lost 0 bases. The CDR3 sequence is 17 residues long.

A single count supports this clone. V and J are TRBV29-1 and TRBJ1-1; D is perhaps TRBD1 (5 bases). Germline V lookup: CDR1 SQVTM, CDR2 ANQGSEA. The CDR3 spans 15 residues. With 1 base removed from V and 5 bases from J, the gap between germline ends came to 17 bases. The CDR3 protein is CSVEGRVRGGTEAFF. The CDR3 nucleotides are TGCAGCGTTGAAGGAAGAGTTAGGGGAGGGACTGAAGCTTTCTTT.

The chain combines TRBV7-9 with TRBJ1-1; 7 nucleotides match TRBD1. The germline gives CDR1 SEHNR, CDR2 FQNEAQ (reference sequence). The CDR3 contains 14 residues. V was clipped by 5 bases and J by 4 bases; unmatched bases: 7. The chain's CDR3 is CASSPDRVSTEAFF. For the CDR3, the DNA is TGTGCCAGCAGCCCCGACAGGGTTTCCACTGAAGCTTTCTTT.

J is TRBJ1-1 and V is TRBV18, with D tentatively TRBD1 (6 bases). V dropped 2 bases and J dropped 0 bases, with 10 bases sitting between them. There are 15 residues in the CDR3. Germline-derived CDR1 and CDR2 are KGHSH and LQKENI. The CDR3 sequence is CASSPTGHMNTEAFF. The CDR3 DNA sequence: TGTGCCAGCTCACCAACGGGACATATGAACACTGAAGCTTTCTTT.

The gene calls are TRBV30 and TRBJ2-7; TRBD1 matches 10 bases. This CDR3 has 13 residues. The germline V gene has CDR1 GTSNPN and CDR2 SVGIG (reference sequence). J was trimmed by 5 bases and V by 4 bases; bases with no gene match: 5. The CDR3 nucleotides are TGTGCCTGGACTAGACAGGGGGCTAACGAGCAGTACTTC. Translating gives CAWTRQGANEQYF.

The rearrangement uses TRBV19 and TRBJ2-7; possible D gene TRBD2, 6 bases. CDR1 and CDR2 (germline): LNHDA, SQIVND (reference sequence). Trimming shortened V by 3 bases and J by 4 bases, and 16 bases separated the two germline ends. This CDR3 has 15 residues. The chain's CDR3 is CASSISPQGGYEQYF. The CDR3, as DNA: TGTGCCAGTAGTATTTCTCCGCAGGGAGGTTACGAGCAGTACTTC.

The rearrangement links TRBV9 to TRBJ1-1, with 9 bases matching TRBD1. The CDR3 is made up of 18 amino acids. The germline gives CDR1 SGDLS, CDR2 YYNGEE. The V segment lost 0 bases and the J segment 0 bases; nucleotides outside the gene matches: 9. CDR3 amino acids: CASSVDPTGGGMNTEAFF. For the CDR3, the DNA is TGTGCCAGCAGCGTAGATCCCACAGGGGGCGGAATGAACACTGAAGCTTTCTTT.

V usage is TRBV7-9 and J usage is TRBJ1-5; D gene uncertain. V lost 4 bases to trimming and J lost 2 bases, with 9 bases between them. Per the germline V gene, CDR1 is SEHNR and CDR2 is FQNEAQ (reference sequence). The CDR3 is 14 residues long. The DNA for the CDR3 is TGTGCCAGCAGCTCGGAAGAGGGCAATCAGCCCCAGCATTTT. As protein: CASSSEEGNQPQHF.

This chain connects TRBV20-1 to TRBJ2-1, with D unclear. Germline CDR1 and CDR2: DFQATT and SNEGSKA (reference sequence). The CDR3 extends over 11 amino acids. Trimming stripped 8 bases from V and 5 bases from J, with 10 bases between. CDR3 region: CSLPRNNEQFF. CDR3 nucleotide sequence: TGCAGTCTTCCCAGGAACAATGAGCAGTTCTTC.

The chain recombines TRBV29-1 with TRBJ1-1; 11 nucleotides line up with TRBD1. CDR3 size: 14 residues. Trimming cost V 3 bases and J 8 bases; bases outside gene matches: 8. The germline V gene encodes CDR1 SQVTM and CDR2 ANQGSEA. CDR3 amino acids: CSVEGQGVVSEAFF. DNA for the CDR3: TGCAGCGTTGAGGGACAGGGGGTGGTGTCGGAAGCTTTCTTT.

The rearrangement joins TRBV4-1 to TRBJ1-2; D remains ambiguous. The CDR3 runs 19 residues. Germline V gene data show CDR1 as MGHRA and CDR2 as YSYEKL. Trimming shortened V by 4 bases and J by 0 bases, and 24 bases separated the two germline ends. The CDR3 DNA reads as TGCGCCAGCAGCCGGATAATGGGCTTCCGCAGTACTTCTAACTATGGCTACACCTTC. It specifies CASSRIMGFRSTSNYGYTF.

The chain recombines TRBV6-1 with TRBJ2-3; TRBD2 matches 8 bases. The CDR3 runs 15 residues. Looked up from germline, CDR1 is MNHNS and CDR2 is SASEGT. V lost 1 base and J lost 4; bases outside the gene matches: 4. The CDR3 bases are TGTGCCAGCAGTGAAGAAAGCGGGAGAGCAGATACGCAGTATTTT. Protein: CASSEESGRADTQYF.

This clone was seen more than once but under ten times. The chain carries TRBV15 and TRBJ2-2, with a tentative D call TRBD1 (5 bases). The V gene's germline CDR1 is LNHNV and CDR2 YYDKDF (reference sequence). Trimming took 4 bases from V and 5 from J, leaving 8 bases between them. This CDR3 has 13 amino acids. CDR3 DNA sequence: TGTGCCACCAGCATAGGGGATACCGGGGAGCTGTTTTTT. It encodes CATSIGDTGELFF.

This clone was seen a single time. This chain connects TRBV1 to TRBJ2-3; no DNA check was done on the table's D call, TRBD2. TRBV1 is termed a pseudogene. The CDR3 consists of 16 residues. The CDR3 nucleotides read TGCACCAGCAGCTCTTACAGGAGCGGGGGCGGGGATACGCAGTATTTT. It translates to CTSSSYRSGGGDTQYF.

The rearrangement links TRBV10-1 to TRBJ1-1; D unresolved. The CDR3 runs to 14 residues. CDR1 is WNHNN, CDR2 SYGVQD, per germline (reference sequence). V was trimmed by 5 bases and J by 1 base, leaving 11 bases between them. CDR3 loop: CASSSSRGNTEAFF. The CDR3 bases are TGCGCCAGCAGTAGCAGTCGGGGGAACACTGAAGCTTTCTTT.

This clone was counted only a few times. This rearrangement joins TRBV9 to TRBJ1-3; D might be TRBD1 (6 bases). The CDR3 loop spans 16 amino acids. Between the trimmed V and J ends, which lost 4 bases and 7 bases, there was a span of 21 bases. CDR1 is SGDLS, CDR2 YYNGEE, per germline. Here the CDR3 reads CASSPRDTPAPNTIYF. DNA of the CDR3: TGTGCCAGCAGCCCACGGGACACCCCAGCACCGAACACCATATATTTT.